This T cell receptor beta chain was profiled in a study of cytomegalovirus exposure and HLA in healthy donors. In the study overall: HLA-typed donors were the source of 86 million or so unique TCRs held in an early data release. Study findings and constraints: Roughly even sequencing depth across donors was the assumption behind the presence/absence analyses.

Vbeta (60) and Jbeta (13) primers were used in the PCR. Sequenced by immunoSEQ multiplex PCR; TCRdb stores in-frame clones only, minus some. The sample lists some 140,000 clones, 70% to 80% occurring once. With regard to this clone: As yet, its antigen is unknown.

Germline V gene data show CDR1 as MNHNY and CDR2 as SVGAGI (reference sequence). There are 16 residues in the CDR3. V was trimmed by 3 bases and J by 5 bases, leaving 17 bases between them. The sequence was obtained from a woman aged 45-65 years in good health and CMV-seropositive. The chain employs TRBV6-6 and TRBJ1-3; TRBD1 might be the D (5 bases). Sequenced input: PBMCs. Here the CDR3 reads CASSYSRDSRRNTIYF. In DNA form, the CDR3 reads TGTGCCAGCAGTTATTCGAGGGACTCCAGGAGAAACACCATATATTTT.